The next 19 T cell receptor beta chains were all read from a single sample in a study of blood T cell repertoires in COVID-19. The method was immunoSEQ multiplex PCR; TCRdb's version includes in-frame clones alone and lacks a portion of them. The table lists over 200,000 clones, around 84% of them singletons. Sequences were obtained from PBMCs or T cells enriched from blood (not recorded which). Receptors were obtained from a man younger than 30 who had recovered from COVID-19.

The rearrangement links TRBV10-2 to TRBJ2-2; 8 bases are shared with TRBD1. There are 15 residues in the CDR3. V dropped 4 bases and J dropped 7; count of bases not matched to a gene: 8. Germline V gene data show CDR1 as WSHSY and CDR2 as SAAADI. This chain's CDR3 is CASSAPGQAGGELFF. The CDR3 DNA reads as TGCGCCAGCAGTGCCCCGGGACAGGCGGGCGGGGAGCTGTTTTTT.

The chain recombines TRBV3-1 (or the pseudogene TRBV3-2) with TRBJ1-6; D gene uncertain. The CDR3 runs 14 residues. Trimming removed 3 bases at V and 8 bases at J, with 11 bases between. CDR1 and CDR2 from the germline V gene are LGHDT and YNNKEL (reference sequence). The CDR3 here is CASSQGRKDSPLHF. CDR3 nucleotides: TGTGCCAGCAGCCAGGGCAGAAAGGATTCACCCCTCCACTTT.

V usage is TRBV16 and J usage is TRBJ2-3, with 8 nucleotides matching TRBD1. Germline CDR1 is KGHSY and CDR2 is FQNENV. With V trimmed by 2 bases and J by 2 bases, 9 bases remained unmatched. The CDR3 contains 17 residues. In nucleotides, the CDR3 is TGTGCCAGCAGCCAAGTCCCGGGACAGGACTCCACAGATACGCAGTATTTT. Its protein product is CASSQVPGQDSTDTQYF. Using reference TRBV16 and TRBJ2-3 for the parts outside the CDR3, the full variable domain is GEEVAQTPKHLVRGEGQKAKLYCAPIKGHSYVFWYQQVLKNEFKFLISFQNENVFDETGMPKERFSAKCLPNSPCSLEIQATKLEDSAVYFCASSQVPGQDSTDTQYFGPGTRLTVL.

This chain links TRBV3-1 (or the pseudogene TRBV3-2) with TRBJ2-5, with D perhaps TRBD2 (5 bases). The germline V gene has CDR1 LGHDT and CDR2 YNNKEL (reference sequence). The V end lost 0 bases, the J end lost 5 bases, and 10 bases lay between the germline ends. CDR3 length equals 14 residues. The CDR3 DNA is TGTGCCAGCAGCCAAGATTCGGGAAGGGAGACCCAGTACTTC. Amino acid sequence: CASSQDSGRETQYF.

The rearrangement joins TRBV7-9 to TRBJ2-5; 7 bases are a match to TRBD1. The length of the CDR3 is 13 residues. Germline lookup yields CDR1 SEHNR and CDR2 FQNEAQ (reference sequence). V lost 5 bases, J lost 3 bases, and 3 bases stayed unmatched. The CDR3 sequence: CASSPTGEETQYF. In DNA, the CDR3 is TGTGCCAGCAGCCCTACAGGGGAAGAGACCCAGTACTTC. Complete variable domain (other parts from reference TRBV7-9 and TRBJ2-5): DTGVSQNPRHKITKRGQNVTFRCDPISEHNRLYWYRQTLGQGPEFLTYFQNEAQLEKSRLLSDRFSAERPKGSFSTLEIQRTEQGDSAMYLCASSPTGEETQYFGPGTRLLVL.

This chain links TRBV19 with TRBJ2-7, with 9 nucleotides matching TRBD2. V dropped 7 bases and J dropped 2; count of bases not matched to a gene: 9. The germline V gene has CDR1 LNHDA and CDR2 SQIVND (reference sequence). CDR3 length equals 15 residues. CDR3 loop: CASILGASGTYEQYF. The DNA of the CDR3 is TGTGCCAGTATCCTAGGTGCTAGCGGGACCTACGAGCAGTACTTC.

This chain links TRBV5-6 with TRBJ2-1; the D gene is possibly TRBD2 (6 bases). Germline V lookup: CDR1 SGHDT, CDR2 YYEEEE. This CDR3 is built from 15 residues. V lost 1 base and J 4 bases, leaving 12 bases between the germline ends. CDR3 sequence (DNA): TGTGCCAGCAGCTTGTACGGCGGGATATACAATGAGCAGTTCTTC. It encodes CASSLYGGIYNEQFF.

V is TRBV5-5 and J is TRBJ1-5, with unresolved D. The germline gives CDR1 SGHKS, CDR2 YYEKEE (reference sequence). The CDR3 covers 16 residues. The ends were cut back, 1 base at V and 6 bases at J, with 17 bases in the middle. In DNA, the CDR3 is TGTGCCAGCAGCTTGTGGCAGGTAGCGTCTAGTCAGCCCCAGCATTTT. Protein: CASSLWQVASSQPQHF.

This chain connects TRBV28 to TRBJ2-1; 9 nucleotides line up with TRBD2. The CDR3 covers 16 residues. Germline V lookup: CDR1 MDHEN, CDR2 SYDVKM. Germline trimming cut 2 bases from V and 8 bases from J; bases unmatched to any gene: 10. The CDR3 DNA is TGTGCCAGCAGTTTACGGGCTAGCGGGATGTACCATGAGCAGTTCTTC. Amino acids: CASSLRASGMYHEQFF.

As DNA, the CDR3 is TGCGCCAGCAGCTTGACGCCGGGACAGGGGGTGAACACTGAAGCTTTCTTT. As protein: CASSLTPGQGVNTEAFF. The chain recombines TRBV5-1 with TRBJ1-1; 11 bases agree with TRBD1. The CDR3 extends over 17 amino acids. J lost 0 bases, V lost 1 base, and 5 bases had no gene match. The germline V gene encodes CDR1 SGHRS and CDR2 YFSETQ.

The chain couples TRBV20-1 to TRBJ2-5, with 10 bases fitting TRBD2. Germline CDR1 and CDR2: DFQATT and SNEGSKA (reference sequence). The CDR3 length is 15 residues. V was pared by 3 bases and J by 1 base, with 5 bases of the junction left unmatched. CDR3 protein: CSASPLAGVQETQYF. The CDR3 nucleotides are TGCAGTGCTAGTCCCCTAGCGGGAGTCCAAGAGACCCAGTACTTC.

The chain combines TRBV30 with TRBJ2-3; possible D gene TRBD2, 7 bases. V shed 5 bases and J shed 4 bases, with 16 bases lying between them. In germline, CDR1 is GTSNPN, CDR2 SVGIG (reference sequence). The CDR3 loop spans 14 amino acids. For the CDR3, the DNA is TGTGCCTGGCGGACTGGGGGGGCAGCAGATACGCAGTATTTT. Its protein is CAWRTGGAADTQYF.

V and J are TRBV5-1 and TRBJ1-1, with D perhaps matching TRBD1 (5 bases). With 1 base removed from V and 7 bases from J, the gap between germline ends came to 5 bases. The CDR3 runs to 11 residues. Germline CDR1 is SGHRS and CDR2 is YFSETQ. CDR3 in amino acids: CASSLQGEAFF. CDR3 coding DNA: TGCGCCAGCAGCTTGCAGGGTGAAGCTTTCTTT.

The rearrangement uses TRBV18 and TRBJ1-4; 7 nucleotides align to TRBD1. V was clipped by 3 bases and J by 5 bases; unmatched bases: 3. This CDR3 is built from 14 residues. Germline V gene data show CDR1 as KGHSH and CDR2 as LQKENI. CDR3 nucleotides: TGTGCCAGCTCACCGGGACAGAGAAATGAAAAACTGTTTTTT. Translating gives CASSPGQRNEKLFF. The full variable domain, rest sourced from reference TRBV18 and TRBJ1-4, is NAGVMQNPRHLVRRRGQEARLRCSPMKGHSHVYWYRQLPEEGLKFMVYLQKENIIDESGMPKERFSAEFPKEGPSILRIQQVVRGDSAAYFCASSPGQRNEKLFFGSGTQLSVL.

This clone has only one observation. This rearrangement joins TRBV27 to TRBJ2-5; tentatively, D is TRBD1 (5 bases). CDR1 is MNHEY and CDR2 is SMNVEV in the germline V gene (reference sequence). V dropped 3 bases and J dropped 4 bases, with 12 bases sitting between them. This CDR3 contains 14 residues. The CDR3 region has the DNA TGTGCCAGCAGTTTTACGGCAGGGTCAGAGACCCAGTACTTC. Translation: CASSFTAGSETQYF.

J is TRBJ2-5 and V is TRBV12-3 or TRBV12-4; 8 bases match TRBD1. The CDR3 covers 13 residues. The junction had 3 bases not matched to a gene; V was cut back by 5 bases and J by 4 bases. The CDR3 loop is CASSQGARETQYF. CDR3 bases: TGTGCCAGCAGTCAGGGGGCTCGAGAGACCCAGTACTTC.

V and J are TRBV12-5 and TRBJ2-7; the D is unclear. CDR1 and CDR2 (germline): LGHNT, FRNRAP. Between the trimmed V and J ends, which lost 1 base and 3 bases, there was a span of 4 bases. The CDR3 has 12 residues. CDR3 nucleotide sequence: TGTGCTAGTGGTTTGGCCTACTACGAGCAGTACTTC. It encodes CASGLAYYEQYF.

Concerning this clone itself: A junction boundary mismatches the germline segment, possibly from a read error. This chain uses TRBV7-7 with TRBJ2-5; 9 bases are a match to TRBD1. The CDR3 length is 16 residues. Germline values: CDR1 SSHAT, CDR2 FNYEAQ (reference sequence). The CDR3 spells CASSLGGQGGGKTQYF. The CDR3 coding sequence is TGTGCTAGCAGCCTAGGGGGACAGGGAGGTGGGAAGACCCAGTACTTC.

This clone was picked up a small number of times. The J gene is TRBJ2-1, the V gene TRBV27; 7 bases agree with TRBD2. Trimming at V came to 1 base and at J to 1 base, leaving 1 base not matched to a gene. This CDR3 spans 15 amino acids. CDR1 is MNHEY and CDR2 is SMNVEV in the germline V gene (reference sequence). CDR3 in amino acids: CASSLFGGSYNEQFF. In nucleotides, the CDR3 is TGTGCCAGCAGTTTATTCGGGGGGTCCTACAATGAGCAGTTCTTC.